The entry below describes one T cell receptor beta chain. Antigen: not known. The study drew all its donors from Caucasian adults living in Nashville, Tennessee. Assay used: immunoSEQ multiplex PCR; TCRdb lists only in-frame clones, some missing. The sample lists millions of clones, approximately 94% seen once, with 0.13% to 0.15% in the top ten. The CDR3 has 14 amino acids. V was cut by 6 bases and J by 1 base, with 10 bases left in between. The germline V gene has CDR1 MRHNA and CDR2 SNTAGT. The data originate from a study of shared clonotypes between healthy human individuals. Across the study: CD8 memory received one plate per donor, CD8 naive two, CD4 memory three and CD4 naive three.

Study-wide results and caveats: Sequencing of the sorted subsets was shown by rarefaction to be incomplete despite large depth. In a few donors, about 5% of naive CD4 clonotypes appeared in common.

The chain links TRBV6-4 to TRBJ2-4; no firm D call. Sequencing was carried out using naive CD4+ T cells sorted from blood. Sample subset: CD45RA+ positively selected. This clonotype was obtained from a young man in good health. The CDR3 DNA follows: TGTGCCAGCAGGGGGTCCCCGGCCAAAAACATTCAGTACTTC. Translating it yields CASRGSPAKNIQYF.